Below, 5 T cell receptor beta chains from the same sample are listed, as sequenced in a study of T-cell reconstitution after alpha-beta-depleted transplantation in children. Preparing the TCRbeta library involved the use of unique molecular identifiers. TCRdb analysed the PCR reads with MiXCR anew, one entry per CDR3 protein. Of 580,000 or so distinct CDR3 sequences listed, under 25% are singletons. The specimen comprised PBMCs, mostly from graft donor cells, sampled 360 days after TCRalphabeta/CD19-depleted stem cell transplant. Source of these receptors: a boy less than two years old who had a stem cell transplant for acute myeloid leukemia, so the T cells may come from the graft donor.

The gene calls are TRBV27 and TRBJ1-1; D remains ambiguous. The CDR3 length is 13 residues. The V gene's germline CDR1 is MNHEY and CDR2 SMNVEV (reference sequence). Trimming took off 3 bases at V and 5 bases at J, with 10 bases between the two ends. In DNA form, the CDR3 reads TGTGCCAGCAGTTTCAGTTCTCGAACTGAAGCTTTCTTT. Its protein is CASSFSSRTEAFF.

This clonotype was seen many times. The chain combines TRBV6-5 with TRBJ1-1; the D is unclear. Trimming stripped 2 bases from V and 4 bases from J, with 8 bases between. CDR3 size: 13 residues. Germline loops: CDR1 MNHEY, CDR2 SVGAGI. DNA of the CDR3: TGTGCCAGCAGTTACCGGGAAGGCACTGAAGCTTTCTTT. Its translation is CASSYREGTEAFF.

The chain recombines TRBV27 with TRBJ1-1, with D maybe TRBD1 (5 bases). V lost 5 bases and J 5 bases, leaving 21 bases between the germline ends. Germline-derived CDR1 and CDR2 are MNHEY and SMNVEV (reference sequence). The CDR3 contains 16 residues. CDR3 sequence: CASSRAGGPRGTEAFF. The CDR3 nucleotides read TGTGCCAGCAGTCGGGCAGGTGGACCACGGGGGACTGAAGCTTTCTTT.

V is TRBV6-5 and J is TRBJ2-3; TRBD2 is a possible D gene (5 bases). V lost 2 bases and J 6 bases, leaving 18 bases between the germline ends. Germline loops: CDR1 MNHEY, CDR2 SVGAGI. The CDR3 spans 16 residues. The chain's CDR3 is CASSYGGRGNLDTQYF. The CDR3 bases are TGTGCCAGCAGTTACGGAGGTCGAGGGAACCTCGATACGCAGTATTTT.

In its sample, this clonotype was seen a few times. CDR3 sequence: CASSLGGVGEQYF. The CDR3 bases are TGTGCCAGCAGTTTAGGGGGGGTCGGCGAGCAGTACTTC. The chain is built from TRBV12-3 or TRBV12-4 and TRBJ2-7; a weak D match, TRBD2 (6 bases). V was cut by 1 base and J by 6 bases, with 10 bases left in between. This CDR3 has 13 residues.